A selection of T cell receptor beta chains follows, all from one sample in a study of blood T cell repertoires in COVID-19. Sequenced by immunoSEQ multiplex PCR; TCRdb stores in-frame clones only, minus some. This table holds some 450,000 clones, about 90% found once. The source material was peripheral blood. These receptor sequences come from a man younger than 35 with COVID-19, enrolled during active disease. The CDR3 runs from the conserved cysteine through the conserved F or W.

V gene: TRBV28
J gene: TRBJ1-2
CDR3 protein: CASSFITGGLESTF

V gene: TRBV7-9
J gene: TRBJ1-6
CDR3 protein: CASSSGTGLSPLHF

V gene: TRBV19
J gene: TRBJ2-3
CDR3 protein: CASSMAGEGTDTQYF

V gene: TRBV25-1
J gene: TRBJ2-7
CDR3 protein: CASSKGTGEQYF

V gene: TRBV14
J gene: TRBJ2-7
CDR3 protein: CASSPSLRENQEQYF

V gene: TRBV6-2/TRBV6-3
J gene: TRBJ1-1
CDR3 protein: CASSPDRANTEAFF

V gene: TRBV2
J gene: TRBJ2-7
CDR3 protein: CAFASGQVGNEQYF

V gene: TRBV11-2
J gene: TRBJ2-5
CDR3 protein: CASSLVARGPQETQYF

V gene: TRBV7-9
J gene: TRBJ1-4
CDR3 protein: CASSLGGQGNEKLFF

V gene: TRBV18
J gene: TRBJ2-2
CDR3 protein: CASSHFDRVRRTDTGELFF

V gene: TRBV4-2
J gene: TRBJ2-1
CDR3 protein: CASSQDTSGSIYEQFF

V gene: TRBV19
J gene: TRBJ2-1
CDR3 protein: CASSSAGGGNEQFF

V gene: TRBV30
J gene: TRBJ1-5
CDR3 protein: CAWSVGGSQPQHF

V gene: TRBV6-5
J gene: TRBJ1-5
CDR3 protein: CASSPDRGTDQPQHF

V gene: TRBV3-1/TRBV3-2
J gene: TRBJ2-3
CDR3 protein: CASSQISGGSTQYF

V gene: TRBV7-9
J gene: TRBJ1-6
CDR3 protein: CASSFFRRAAIEDNSPLHF

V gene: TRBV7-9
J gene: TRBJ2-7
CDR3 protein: CASSFPGNSYEQYF

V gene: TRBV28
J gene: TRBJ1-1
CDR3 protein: CASSLSLPPGENEAFF

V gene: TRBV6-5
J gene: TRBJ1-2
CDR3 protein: CASNPTEPYGYTF

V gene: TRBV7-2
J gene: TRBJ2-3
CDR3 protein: CASSLRLVGVSDTQYF

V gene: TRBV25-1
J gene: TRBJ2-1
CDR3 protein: CASSAPGQRYNEQFF

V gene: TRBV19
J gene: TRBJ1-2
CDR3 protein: CASSIGTVGYGYTF

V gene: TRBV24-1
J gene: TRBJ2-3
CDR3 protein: CATSDSGVDTQYF

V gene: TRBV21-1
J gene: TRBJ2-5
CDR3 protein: CASSKVSGLYPRETQYF

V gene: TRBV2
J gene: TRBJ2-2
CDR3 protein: CASKWDRGGNTGELFF

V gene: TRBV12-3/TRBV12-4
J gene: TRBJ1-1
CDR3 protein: CASTGRNTEAFF

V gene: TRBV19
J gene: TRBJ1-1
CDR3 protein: CASFTGQIPIMNTEAFF